This TCR beta chain was identified during a study of T cell responses to AZD1222 COVID-19 vaccine. Assay used: immunoSEQ multiplex PCR; TCRdb lists only in-frame clones, some missing. The sample contains fewer than 30,000 clones, approximately 86% of which appear only once. Second-dose timings of about 4 or about 12 weeks were pooled. V shed 5 bases and J 1 base; nucleotides not matched to a gene: 6. Germline V gives CDR1 MRHNA, CDR2 SNTAGT. The CDR3 is 16 residues long. The chain recombines TRBV6-4 with TRBJ2-1, with TRBD2 matching 9 bases. This TCR was sampled from an adult who received the AZD1222 COVID-19 vaccine. The sequences come from peripheral blood, collected 28 days after the second AZD1222 dose. The CDR3 DNA follows: TGTGCCAGCAGTCAGCTAGCGGGGAGTTCCTACAATGAGCAGTTCTTC. Amino acids: CASSQLAGSSYNEQFF.